These 32 T cell receptor beta chains were all obtained from the same sample, sequenced in a study of cytomegalovirus exposure and HLA in healthy donors. PCR employed 60 Vbeta and 13 Jbeta primers. Sequenced by immunoSEQ multiplex PCR; TCRdb stores in-frame clones only, minus some. The sample shows 150,000 to 200,000 clones, 60% to 80% of them seen only once. Material for sequencing was PBMCs. Receptors were obtained from a man aged 40-49 years in good health and CMV-seronegative.

The V call is TRBV4-1, the J call TRBJ1-4, with a possible D match to TRBD1 (5 bases). The germline V gene has CDR1 MGHRA and CDR2 YSYEKL. CDR3 length equals 15 residues. V lost 3 bases and J lost 4, with 12 bases in between. The CDR3 DNA sequence: TGCGCCAGCAGCCAGTCACAGGTACTTAATGAAAAACTGTTTTTT. Protein product: CASSQSQVLNEKLFF.

The CDR3 sequence is CASSRGTGFSNQPQHF. CDR3 DNA sequence: TGTGCCAGCAGTAGAGGGACAGGATTTAGCAATCAGCCCCAGCATTTT. The chain links TRBV6-6 to TRBJ1-5; TRBD1 agrees at 8 bases. In germline, CDR1 is MNHNY, CDR2 SVGAGI (reference sequence). This CDR3 is built from 16 residues. V gave up 5 bases and J gave up 0 bases; unmatched junction bases: 6.

The rearrangement joins TRBV5-4 to TRBJ2-3; perhaps TRBD2 as D (6 bases). V lost 4 bases, J lost 6 bases, and 15 bases lay in between. Per germline, CDR1 SGHNT and CDR2 YYREEE (reference sequence). CDR3 length equals 14 residues. CDR3 bases: TGTGCCAGCAGCCCGAGTGGGGGGTCGGATACGCAGTATTTT. This encodes CASSPSGGSDTQYF.

V is TRBV5-4 and J is TRBJ2-7, with D uncertain. The CDR3 has 14 amino acids. Trimming took 2 bases from V and 0 from J, leaving 9 bases between them. Germline V lookup: CDR1 SGHNT, CDR2 YYREEE (reference sequence). The DNA for the CDR3 is TGTGCCAGCAGCTTTACGGCAGGCTCCTACGAGCAGTACTTC. This translates into CASSFTAGSYEQYF.

V and J are TRBV6-1 and TRBJ2-3; 8 bases align to TRBD1. There are 16 residues in the CDR3. Germline CDR1 and CDR2: MNHNS and SASEGT. The J segment lost 0 bases and the V segment lost 4 bases, leaving 6 bases of the junction unmatched. Written as DNA, the CDR3 is TGTGCCAGCAGTGTTTTACGGGACAGGAGCACAGATACGCAGTATTTT. Translation gives CASSVLRDRSTDTQYF.

V and J are TRBV7-2 and TRBJ2-7; D ambiguous. The V end lost 6 bases, the J end lost 0 bases, and 15 bases lay between the germline ends. There are 15 residues in the CDR3. From germline, CDR1 is SGHTA and CDR2 FQGNSA. DNA for the CDR3: TGTGCCAGCAGTCCCGACCGACGGAGCTCCTACGAGCAGTACTTC. It codes for CASSPDRRSSYEQYF.

This clone appeared a few times. The chain joins TRBV5-6 to TRBJ1-6; D not resolved. Trimming removed 7 bases at V and 7 bases at J, with 9 bases between. The germline CDR1 and CDR2 sequences are SGHDT and YYEEEE. This CDR3 has 12 amino acids. This CDR3 is CASAPGNSPLHF. CDR3 nucleotide sequence: TGTGCCAGCGCCCCCGGGAATTCACCCCTCCACTTT. Variable domain in full (rest from reference TRBV5-6 and TRBJ1-6): DAGVTQSPTHLIKTRGQQVTLRCSPKSGHDTVSWYQQALGQGPQFIFQYYEEEERQRGNFPDRFSGHQFPNYSSELNVNALLLGDSALYLCASAPGNSPLHFGNGTRLTVT.

This clone was counted between two and nine times. The chain links TRBV5-1 to TRBJ2-7; 11 bases are shared with TRBD2. The junction had 5 bases not matched to a gene; V was cut back by 4 bases and J by 5 bases. CDR1 is SGHRS and CDR2 is YFSETQ in the germline V gene. This CDR3 spans 14 amino acids. DNA of the CDR3: TGCGCCAGCAGCCCTACTAGCGGGAGTAACGAGCAGTACTTC. It codes for CASSPTSGSNEQYF.

The chain employs TRBV19 and TRBJ1-2; weak D call: TRBD1 (6 bases). The CDR3 is made up of 14 amino acids. Germline V gene sequence: CDR1 LNHDA, CDR2 SQIVND (reference sequence). The V end lost 5 bases, the J end lost 5 bases, and 15 bases lay between the germline ends. In nucleotides, the CDR3 is TGTGCCAGTAGTGCGGGCGGGGGCGCTTATGGCTACACCTTC. Translation gives CASSAGGGAYGYTF.

The J gene is TRBJ2-3, the V gene TRBV30, with a weak D call TRBD1 (6 bases). In germline, CDR1 is GTSNPN, CDR2 SVGIG (reference sequence). There are 15 residues in the CDR3. The V end was cut by 0 bases, the J end by 6 bases, with 16 bases between. The CDR3 region is CAWSVQGSLTDTQYF. The CDR3 region has the DNA TGTGCCTGGAGTGTACAGGGAAGTCTGACGGATACGCAGTATTTT.

With regard to this clone: The junction departs from the called germline gene at one end, perhaps through a read error. The rearrangement uses TRBV7-9 and TRBJ2-1; possibly TRBD2 for D (6 bases). The germline V gene encodes CDR1 SEHNR and CDR2 FQNEAQ (reference sequence). The length of the CDR3 is 17 residues. CDR3 amino acids: CSSSGRLAPSSYNEQFF. Here the CDR3 DNA reads TGTTCCAGCAGCGGGCGGCTAGCGCCTAGCTCCTACAATGAGCAGTTCTTC.

This clone was seen only a few times. V gene TRBV7-9 combines with J gene TRBJ1-4; TRBD1 is a possible D gene (6 bases). CDR3 length: 18 amino acids. Germline CDR1 SEHNR, CDR2 FQNEAQ (reference sequence). Deletions cut 4 bases from V and 5 bases from J, with 23 bases between. The CDR3 nucleotides read TGTGCCAGCAGCTACGCTACCCCTTCCAGGGGCCTCAATGAAAAACTGTTTTTT. The encoded protein is CASSYATPSRGLNEKLFF.

The rearrangement links TRBV18 to TRBJ2-7, with TRBD2 matching over 8 bases. This CDR3 has 14 residues. Germline V gives CDR1 KGHSH, CDR2 LQKENI. The J segment lost 3 bases and the V segment lost 3 bases, leaving 4 bases of the junction unmatched. The CDR3 is CASSPQREFYEQYF. The CDR3, as DNA: TGTGCCAGCTCACCTCAGCGGGAGTTCTACGAGCAGTACTTC.

Only a few counts were recorded for this clone. Other DNA sequences in this sample translate to the same CDR3. This rearrangement joins TRBV7-2 to TRBJ1-2; possible D gene TRBD1, 5 bases. V was trimmed by 0 bases and J by 8 bases, leaving 10 bases between them. This CDR3 comprises 13 residues. From germline, CDR1 is SGHTA and CDR2 FQGNSA. The CDR3 sequence is CASSLAGSGGYTF. In DNA, the CDR3 is TGTGCCAGCAGCTTAGCCGGGTCAGGGGGCTACACCTTC.

This clone has more than one count but fewer than ten. CDR3 coding DNA: TGTGCCAGCAGGGGGTTTAATAGCGATACTGAAGCTTTCTTT. Translated: CASRGFNSDTEAFF. The genes are TRBV11-2 and TRBJ1-1; D remains ambiguous. The CDR3 has 14 residues. Germline V CDR1 and CDR2: SGHAT, FQNNGV. Trimming took 6 bases from V and 5 from J, leaving 16 bases between them.

Note on this clone: Other DNA sequences in the sample encode the same CDR3. The chain carries TRBV6-5 and TRBJ2-5; 10 positions agree with TRBD1. After removal of 6 bases from V and 5 bases from J, the junction contained 3 bases not matched to a gene. CDR3 size: 13 residues. The germline CDR1 and CDR2 sequences are MNHEY and SVGAGI. This CDR3 is CASRTGGVETQYF. DNA of the CDR3: TGTGCCAGCAGGACAGGGGGCGTTGAGACCCAGTACTTC.

This chain uses TRBV5-1 with TRBJ1-5, with unresolved D. Germline CDR1 and CDR2: SGHRS and YFSETQ. This CDR3 has 16 amino acids. Trimming cost V 0 bases and J 0 bases, with 10 bases left between them. In DNA form, the CDR3 reads TGCGCCAGCAGCTTGGGGTCGGGGAATAGCAATCAGCCCCAGCATTTT. This translates into CASSLGSGNSNQPQHF.

The chain has TRBV6-4 and TRBJ2-7, with D maybe TRBD1 (5 bases). Looked up from germline, CDR1 is MRHNA and CDR2 is SNTAGT. CDR3 length: 14 amino acids. The germline V and J ends were trimmed by 6 bases and 4 bases, with 16 bases remaining between them. DNA for the CDR3: TGTGCCAGCAGGGCCGACAGCGAAGAATACGAGCAGTACTTC. Translated, it gives CASRADSEEYEQYF.

This clone was detected once. This chain uses TRBV6-5 with TRBJ2-1, with D maybe TRBD2 (6 bases). The CDR3 consists of 14 residues. V lost 1 base and J 5 bases, leaving 9 bases between the germline ends. Per the germline V gene, CDR1 is MNHEY and CDR2 is SVGAGI. For the CDR3, the DNA is TGTGCCAGCAGTTACTTGCGGGGAAACAATGAGCAGTTCTTC. It yields the protein CASSYLRGNNEQFF.

This clone has just one count. V usage is TRBV30 and J usage is TRBJ1-3; 8 nucleotides match TRBD1. Germline-derived CDR1 and CDR2 are GTSNPN and SVGIG (reference sequence). The length of the CDR3 is 15 residues. The junction had 4 bases not matched to a gene; V was cut back by 2 bases and J by 1 base. The DNA for the CDR3 is TGTGCCTGGAGTCAAGACAGGGGTTCTGGAAACACCATATATTTT. Amino acid sequence: CAWSQDRGSGNTIYF.

The gene calls are TRBV28 and TRBJ1-5; 9 nucleotides match TRBD1. CDR3 size: 17 residues. The germline CDR1 and CDR2 sequences are MDHEN and SYDVKM. V lost 3 bases to trimming and J lost 2 bases; unmatched junction nucleotides: 8. Written as DNA, the CDR3 is TGTGCCAGCAGTTTCAAATATCGGACAGGGGGCAATCAGCCCCAGCATTTT. It codes for CASSFKYRTGGNQPQHF.

This clone was picked up many times. The chain couples TRBV4-1 to TRBJ1-5; 7 bases fit TRBD1. CDR3 length: 16 residues. Trimming removed 6 bases from V and 9 bases from J; junction bases left unmatched: 17. CDR1 is MGHRA and CDR2 is YSYEKL in the germline V gene. The CDR3 protein is CASSLDVGTVGRPQHF. The CDR3 DNA sequence: TGCGCCAGCAGTTTAGACGTCGGGACAGTAGGAAGGCCCCAGCATTTT.

The rearrangement uses TRBV6-5 and TRBJ2-7; 7 nucleotides agree with TRBD2. V shed 5 bases and J 6 bases; nucleotides not matched to a gene: 7. This CDR3 is built from 13 residues. Per germline, CDR1 MNHEY and CDR2 SVGAGI. The chain's CDR3 is CASSEARGSEQYF. CDR3 coding DNA: TGTGCCAGCAGTGAAGCGCGGGGGAGCGAGCAGTACTTC.

There are a few counts of this clone. The gene calls are TRBV5-8 and TRBJ2-4; possibly TRBD1 for D (5 bases). The CDR3 loop spans 15 amino acids. Trimming pared 4 bases from V and 1 base from J, leaving 12 bases between. CDR1 and CDR2 (germline): SGHTS, YDEGEE. Here the CDR3 DNA reads TGTGCCAGCAGCCTAAGGGGTACCGCCAAAAACATTCAGTACTTC. Its protein is CASSLRGTAKNIQYF.

This chain connects TRBV9 to TRBJ2-1; TRBD2 matches 8 bases. The length of the CDR3 is 16 residues. CDR1 SGDLS and CDR2 YYNGEE come from the germline V gene. The junction had 7 bases not matched to a gene; V was cut back by 0 bases and J by 5 bases. The CDR3 DNA reads TGTGCCAGCAGCGTAGCGGGAGGGCCGAGTAACAATGAGCAGTTCTTC. Translation: CASSVAGGPSNNEQFF.

The rearrangement joins TRBV19 to TRBJ2-1; maybe TRBD2 (6 bases). The CDR3 runs 14 residues. V dropped 3 bases and J dropped 6 bases, with 12 bases sitting between them. The germline CDR1 and CDR2 sequences are LNHDA and SQIVND (reference sequence). CDR3 amino acids: CASSIDGGLNEQFF. DNA for the CDR3: TGTGCCAGTAGTATTGATGGGGGACTCAATGAGCAGTTCTTC.

The genes are TRBV9 and TRBJ2-1; the D gene is possibly TRBD2 (6 bases). V gave up 2 bases and J gave up 6 bases, with 15 bases separating them. Germline V CDR1 and CDR2: SGDLS, YYNGEE. This CDR3 is 15 amino acids long. CDR3 bases: TGTGCCAGCAGCGTGCGGGACGAGACTTCCAATGAGCAGTTCTTC. This sequence encodes CASSVRDETSNEQFF.

The chain links TRBV9 to TRBJ2-7; D is possibly TRBD2 (7 bases). Germline V gives CDR1 SGDLS, CDR2 YYNGEE. This CDR3 comprises 15 residues. V was shortened by 3 bases and J by 3 bases, with 16 bases between the two germline ends. The chain's CDR3 is CASSERGGGSYEQYF. The CDR3, as DNA: TGTGCCAGCAGCGAGAGGGGGGGTGGGAGCTACGAGCAGTACTTC.

This clone came up once. This chain uses TRBV7-2 with TRBJ2-3; the match to TRBD2 covers 9 bases. The germline V gene encodes CDR1 SGHTA and CDR2 FQGNSA. J lost 4 bases, V lost 2 bases, and 7 bases had no gene match. This CDR3 has 16 amino acids. As DNA, the CDR3 is TGTGCCAGCAGCTTATCCGGGACTAGCAATGCAGATACGCAGTATTTT. This translates into CASSLSGTSNADTQYF.

The CDR3 region has the DNA TGTGCCAGCAGTACACTCCGACTAGCGGGGGCCTCCGGCGGGGAGCTGTTTTTT. Translation gives CASSTLRLAGASGGELFF. V and J are TRBV27 and TRBJ2-2, with 12 bases aligning to TRBD2. The J segment lost 7 bases and the V segment lost 5 bases, leaving 14 bases of the junction unmatched. Germline V gives CDR1 MNHEY, CDR2 SMNVEV (reference sequence). The CDR3 is made up of 18 amino acids.

This chain uses TRBV7-9 with TRBJ2-3; 10 nucleotides agree with TRBD2. This CDR3 comprises 15 residues. V trimming: 3 bases; J trimming: 4 bases; junction bases outside the gene matches: 4. Per the germline V gene, CDR1 is SEHNR and CDR2 is FQNEAQ (reference sequence). CDR3 bases: TGTGCCAGCAGCTTTACTAGCGGGATTGCAGATACGCAGTATTTT. Translating it yields CASSFTSGIADTQYF.

V gene TRBV5-1 combines with J gene TRBJ2-3; 9 bases are a match to TRBD2. CDR1 SGHRS and CDR2 YFSETQ come from the germline V gene. V gave up 0 bases and J gave up 3 bases; unmatched junction bases: 5. The CDR3 consists of 16 residues. The CDR3, as DNA: TGCGCCAGCAGCTTGGGGGCGGGAGGGCCAACAGATACGCAGTATTTT. It encodes CASSLGAGGPTDTQYF. The variable domain in full, completed from reference TRBV5-1 and TRBJ2-3, reads KAGVTQTPRYLIKTRGQQVTLSCSPISGHRSVSWYQQTPGQGLQFLFEYFSETQRNKGNFPGRFSGRQFSNSRSEMNVSTLELGDSALYLCASSLGAGGPTDTQYFGPGTRLTVL.